This T cell receptor (beta chain) was recovered during a study of technical replicates of blood from a handful of donors. Clones were read by immunoSEQ multiplex PCR, and TCRdb kept only the in-frame ones, dropping some. Of about 75,000 clones in the sample, about nine tenths were seen once. V dropped 5 bases and J dropped 4 bases, with 6 bases sitting between them. Germline lookup yields CDR1 SGHTA and CDR2 FQGNSA. The CDR3 covers 12 residues. The receptor comes from a human donor in good health. Some clones in this sample may be carry-over from other donors' samples. The rearrangement joins TRBV7-2 to TRBJ1-3; D remains unclear. Sequencing was done on a sample of T cells isolated from PBMCs. The chain's CDR3 is CASSRSGNTIYF. For the CDR3, the DNA is TGTGCCAGCAGCCGAAGCGGAAACACCATATATTTT.